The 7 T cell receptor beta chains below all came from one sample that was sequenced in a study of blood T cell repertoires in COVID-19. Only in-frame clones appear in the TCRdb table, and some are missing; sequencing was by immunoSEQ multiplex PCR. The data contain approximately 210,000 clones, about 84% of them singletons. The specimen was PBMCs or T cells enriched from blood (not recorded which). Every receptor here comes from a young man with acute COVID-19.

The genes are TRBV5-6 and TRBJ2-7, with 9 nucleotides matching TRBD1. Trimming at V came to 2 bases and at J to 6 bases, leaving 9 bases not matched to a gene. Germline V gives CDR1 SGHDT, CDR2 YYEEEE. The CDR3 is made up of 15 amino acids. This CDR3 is CASSLPGTGFREQYF. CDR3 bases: TGTGCCAGCAGCTTACCCGGGACAGGGTTTCGCGAGCAGTACTTC. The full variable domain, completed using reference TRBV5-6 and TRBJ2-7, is DAGVTQSPTHLIKTRGQQVTLRCSPKSGHDTVSWYQQALGQGPQFIFQYYEEEERQRGNFPDRFSGHQFPNYSSELNVNALLLGDSALYLCASSLPGTGFREQYFGPGTRLTVT.

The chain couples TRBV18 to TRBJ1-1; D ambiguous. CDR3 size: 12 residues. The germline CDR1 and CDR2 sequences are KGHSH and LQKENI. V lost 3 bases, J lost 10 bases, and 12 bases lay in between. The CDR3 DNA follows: TGTGCCAGCTCACCCGACCATCCGGGAGCTTTCTTT. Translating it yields CASSPDHPGAFF. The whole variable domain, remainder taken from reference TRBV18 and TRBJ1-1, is NAGVMQNPRHLVRRRGQEARLRCSPMKGHSHVYWYRQLPEEGLKFMVYLQKENIIDESGMPKERFSAEFPKEGPSILRIQQVVRGDSAAYFCASSPDHPGAFFGQGTRLTVV.

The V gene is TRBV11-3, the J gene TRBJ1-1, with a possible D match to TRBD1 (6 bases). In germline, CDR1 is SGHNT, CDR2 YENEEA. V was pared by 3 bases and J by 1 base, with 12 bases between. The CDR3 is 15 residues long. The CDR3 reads CASSLGHSSNTEAFF. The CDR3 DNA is TGTGCCAGCAGCTTGGGACACTCCTCGAACACTGAAGCTTTCTTT.

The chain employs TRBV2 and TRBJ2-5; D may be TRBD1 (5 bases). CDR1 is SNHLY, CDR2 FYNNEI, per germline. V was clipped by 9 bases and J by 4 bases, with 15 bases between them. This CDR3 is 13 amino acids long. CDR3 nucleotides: TGTGCCAGGAATCAGGGTCCCGGAGAGACCCAGTACTTC. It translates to CARNQGPGETQYF.

The CDR3 DNA reads TGTGCCAGCAGTATGACAGGGGGATGGACTGAAGCTTTCTTT. Translation gives CASSMTGGWTEAFF. The chain couples TRBV28 to TRBJ1-1; TRBD1 aligns across 9 bases. With 5 bases clipped from V and 5 bases from J, the junction kept 6 bases outside the gene matches. Germline loops: CDR1 MDHEN, CDR2 SYDVKM. The CDR3 runs to 14 residues.

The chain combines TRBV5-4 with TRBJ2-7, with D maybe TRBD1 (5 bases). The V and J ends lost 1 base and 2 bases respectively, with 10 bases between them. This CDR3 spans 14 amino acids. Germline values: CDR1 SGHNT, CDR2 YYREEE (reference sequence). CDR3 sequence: CASSLQGRAYEQYF. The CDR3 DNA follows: TGTGCCAGCAGCTTGCAGGGTCGGGCCTACGAGCAGTACTTC.

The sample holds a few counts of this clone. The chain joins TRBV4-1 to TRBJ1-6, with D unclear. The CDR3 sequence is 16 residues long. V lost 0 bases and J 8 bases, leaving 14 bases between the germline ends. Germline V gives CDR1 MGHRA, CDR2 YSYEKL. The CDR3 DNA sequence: TGCGCCAGCAGCCAAGAGGCAGTTTCCTTCGATTCACCCCTCCACTTT. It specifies CASSQEAVSFDSPLHF.